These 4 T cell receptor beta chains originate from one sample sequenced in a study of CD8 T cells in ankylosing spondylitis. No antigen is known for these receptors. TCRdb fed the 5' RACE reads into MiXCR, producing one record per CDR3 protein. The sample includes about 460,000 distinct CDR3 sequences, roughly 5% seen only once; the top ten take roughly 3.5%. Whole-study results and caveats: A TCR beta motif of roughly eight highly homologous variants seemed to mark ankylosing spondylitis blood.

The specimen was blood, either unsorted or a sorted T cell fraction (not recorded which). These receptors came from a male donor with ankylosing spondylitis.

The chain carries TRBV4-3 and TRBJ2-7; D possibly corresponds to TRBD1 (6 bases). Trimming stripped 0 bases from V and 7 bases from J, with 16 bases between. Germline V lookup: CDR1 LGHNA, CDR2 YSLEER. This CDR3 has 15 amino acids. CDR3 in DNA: TGCGCCAGCAGCCAAGATCAGGGGACAAGCGGTGAGCAGTACTTC. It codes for CASSQDQGTSGEQYF.

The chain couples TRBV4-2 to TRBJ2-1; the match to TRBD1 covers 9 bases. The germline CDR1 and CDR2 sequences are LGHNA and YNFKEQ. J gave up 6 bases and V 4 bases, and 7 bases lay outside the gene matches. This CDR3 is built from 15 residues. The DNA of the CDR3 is TGTGCCAGCAGCCTCGGGGACAGGGATTCCAATGAGCAGTTCTTC. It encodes CASSLGDRDSNEQFF.

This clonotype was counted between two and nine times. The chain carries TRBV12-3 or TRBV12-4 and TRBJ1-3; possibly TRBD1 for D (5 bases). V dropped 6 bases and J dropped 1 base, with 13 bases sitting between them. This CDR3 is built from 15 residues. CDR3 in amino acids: CASRQGQGSGNTIYF. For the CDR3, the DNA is TGTGCCAGCAGGCAAGGCCAGGGTTCTGGAAACACCATATATTTT.

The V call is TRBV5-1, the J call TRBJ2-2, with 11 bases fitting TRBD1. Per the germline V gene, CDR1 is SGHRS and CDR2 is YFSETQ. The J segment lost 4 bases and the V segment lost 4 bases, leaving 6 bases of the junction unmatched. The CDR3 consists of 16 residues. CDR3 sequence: CASSPGQGAVTGELFF. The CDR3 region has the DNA TGCGCCAGCAGCCCCGGACAGGGGGCAGTCACCGGGGAGCTGTTTTTT. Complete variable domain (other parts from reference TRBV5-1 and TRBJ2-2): KAGVTQTPRYLIKTRGQQVTLSCSPISGHRSVSWYQQTPGQGLQFLFEYFSETQRNKGNFPGRFSGRQFSNSRSEMNVSTLELGDSALYLCASSPGQGAVTGELFFGEGSRLTVL.